This T cell receptor beta chain appears in the sequencing data of a study of post-analysis software for immune sequencing data. Study at large: Recorded subtypes: relapsing-remitting, secondary progressive, progressive-relapsing; some patients unannotated. Whole-study results and caveats: The study found significantly lower normalized Chao1 diversity in multiple sclerosis patients than in controls. Co-batched samples clustered tightly together by F measure. Controls showed lower frequencies than patients for 5 or 6 TRBV segments, and TRBV5-6, TRBV5-1 and TRBV20-1 were among these.

Regarding this clonotype: Antigen specificity is unknown.

Trimming stripped 4 bases from V and 2 bases from J, with 22 bases between. The CDR3 runs 18 residues. Unique molecular identifiers had been added to the TCR beta cDNA libraries. Out of roughly 0.85 to 10 million T cells, a few hundred thousand cDNA molecules were generated. One entry per CDR3 protein results from TCRdb running MiXCR on the PCR reads. The sample holds some 690,000 distinct CDR3 sequences, approximately 60% seen once. The V gene is TRBV12-3 or TRBV12-4, the J gene TRBJ2-3, with a tentative D call TRBD2 (5 bases). Sample: blood. The sequence was obtained from a girl under 10 years old with multiple sclerosis. The CDR3 bases are TGTGCCAGCAGTTCCTCCCCCGTCATGGGGAGCGACACAGATACGCAGTATTTT. Translated: CASSSSPVMGSDTDTQYF.